Detailed here is one T cell receptor (beta chain). As originally analysed: Amplified reference gene primers provided the basis for estimating nucleated cell counts. Generated by immunoSEQ multiplex PCR, the TCRdb table keeps only in-frame clones and is missing some. V and J calls and clone size are as listed in that table; D and trimming were resolved from the DNA. The sample records about 68,000 clones, 85% being singletons. The CDR3 is 16 amino acids. Germline CDR1 MNHEY, CDR2 SVGAGI. Trimming cost V 1 base and J 3 bases; bases outside gene matches: 5. These data belong to a study of blood T cell repertoires in COVID-19. Study information: The United States, Italy and Spain were the sources of the acute and convalescent COVID-19 samples. T cells, B-cell-depleted T cells, or PBMCs provided the cDNA or gDNA that served as material.

The sequence derives from a man over 45 with acute or convalescent COVID-19. Sequences were obtained from peripheral blood. The genes are TRBV6-5 and TRBJ2-2; 7 bases map to TRBD1. The chain's CDR3 is CASSYYLDRDTGELFF. CDR3 DNA sequence: TGTGCCAGCAGTTACTACCTAGACAGGGACACCGGGGAGCTGTTTTTT.